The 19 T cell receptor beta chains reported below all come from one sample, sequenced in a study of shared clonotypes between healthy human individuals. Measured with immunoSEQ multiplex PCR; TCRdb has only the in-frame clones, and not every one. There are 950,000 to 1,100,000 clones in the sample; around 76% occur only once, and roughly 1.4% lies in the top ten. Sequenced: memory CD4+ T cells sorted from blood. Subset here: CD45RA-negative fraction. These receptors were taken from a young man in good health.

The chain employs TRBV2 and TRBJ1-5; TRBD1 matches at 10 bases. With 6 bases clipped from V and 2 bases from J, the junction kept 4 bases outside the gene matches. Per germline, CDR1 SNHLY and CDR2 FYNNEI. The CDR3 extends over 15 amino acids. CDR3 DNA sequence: TGTGCCAGCAGCGCAGGGACAGGGGGCAATCAGCCCCAGCATTTT. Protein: CASSAGTGGNQPQHF. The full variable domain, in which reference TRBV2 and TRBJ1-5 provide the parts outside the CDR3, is EPEVTQTPSHQVTQMGQEVILRCVPISNHLYFYWYRQILGQKVEFLVSFYNNEISEKSEIFDDQFSVERPDGSNFTLKIRSTKLEDSAMYFCASSAGTGGNQPQHFGDGTRLSIL.

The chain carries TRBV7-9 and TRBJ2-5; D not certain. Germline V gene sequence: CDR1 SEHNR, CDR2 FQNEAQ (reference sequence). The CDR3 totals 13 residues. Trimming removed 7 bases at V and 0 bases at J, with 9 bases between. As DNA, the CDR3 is TGTGCCAGCAATCAGGAGTACCAAGAGACCCAGTACTTC. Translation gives CASNQEYQETQYF.

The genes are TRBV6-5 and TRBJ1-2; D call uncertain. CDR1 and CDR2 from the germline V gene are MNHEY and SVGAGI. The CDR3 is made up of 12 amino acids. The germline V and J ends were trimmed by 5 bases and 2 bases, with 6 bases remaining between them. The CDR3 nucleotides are TGTGCCAGCAGTAACAAGAACTATGGCTACACCTTC. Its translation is CASSNKNYGYTF.

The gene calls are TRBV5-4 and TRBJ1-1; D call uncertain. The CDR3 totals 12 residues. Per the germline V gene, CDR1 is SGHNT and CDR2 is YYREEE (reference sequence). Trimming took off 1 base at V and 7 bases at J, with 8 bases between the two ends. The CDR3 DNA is TGTGCCAGCAGCTTGATAGGGCTTGAAGCTTTCTTT. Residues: CASSLIGLEAFF.

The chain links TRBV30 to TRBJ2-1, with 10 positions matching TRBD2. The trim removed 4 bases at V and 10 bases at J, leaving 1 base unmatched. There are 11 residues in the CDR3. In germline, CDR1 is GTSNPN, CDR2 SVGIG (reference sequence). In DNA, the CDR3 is TGTGCCTGGACGACTAGCGGGGAGCAGTTCTTC. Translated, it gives CAWTTSGEQFF.

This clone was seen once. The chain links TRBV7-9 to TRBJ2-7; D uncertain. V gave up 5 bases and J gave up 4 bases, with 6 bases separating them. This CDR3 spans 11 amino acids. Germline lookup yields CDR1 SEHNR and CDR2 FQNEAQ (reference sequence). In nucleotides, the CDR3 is TGTGCCAGCAGCAAGGGTTACGAGCAGTACTTC. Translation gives CASSKGYEQYF.

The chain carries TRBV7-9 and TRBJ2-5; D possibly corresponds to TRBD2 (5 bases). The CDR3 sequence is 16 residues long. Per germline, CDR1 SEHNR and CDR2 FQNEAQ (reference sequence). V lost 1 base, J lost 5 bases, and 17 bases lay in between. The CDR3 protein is CASSLGGPNFAETQYF. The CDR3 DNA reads TGTGCCAGCAGCTTAGGAGGGCCCAACTTTGCGGAGACCCAGTACTTC.

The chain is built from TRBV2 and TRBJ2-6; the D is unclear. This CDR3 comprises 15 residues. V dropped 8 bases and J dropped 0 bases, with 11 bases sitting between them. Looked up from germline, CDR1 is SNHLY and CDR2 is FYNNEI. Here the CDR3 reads CASSTASSGANVLTF. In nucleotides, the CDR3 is TGTGCCAGCTCAACAGCGAGCTCTGGGGCCAACGTCCTGACTTTC.

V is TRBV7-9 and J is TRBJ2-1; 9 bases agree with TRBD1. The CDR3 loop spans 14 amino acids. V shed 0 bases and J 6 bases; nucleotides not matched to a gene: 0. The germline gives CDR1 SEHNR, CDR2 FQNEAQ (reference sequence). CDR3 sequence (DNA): TGTGCCAGCAGCTTAGCGGGACAGGGCAATGAGCAGTTCTTC. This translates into CASSLAGQGNEQFF.

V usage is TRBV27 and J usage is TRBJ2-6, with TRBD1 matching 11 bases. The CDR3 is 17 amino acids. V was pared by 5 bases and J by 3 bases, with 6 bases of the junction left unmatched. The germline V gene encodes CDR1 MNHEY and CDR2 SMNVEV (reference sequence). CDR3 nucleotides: TGTGCCAGCAGTCTACCTGGGACAGGGGGTGGGGCCAACGTCCTGACTTTC. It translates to CASSLPGTGGGANVLTF.

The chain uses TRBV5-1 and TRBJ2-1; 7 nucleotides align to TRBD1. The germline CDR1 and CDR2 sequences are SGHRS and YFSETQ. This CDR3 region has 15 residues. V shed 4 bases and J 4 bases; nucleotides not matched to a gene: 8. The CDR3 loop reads CASSLTGDGYNEQFF. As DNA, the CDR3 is TGCGCCAGCAGCCTCACAGGGGACGGATACAATGAGCAGTTCTTC.

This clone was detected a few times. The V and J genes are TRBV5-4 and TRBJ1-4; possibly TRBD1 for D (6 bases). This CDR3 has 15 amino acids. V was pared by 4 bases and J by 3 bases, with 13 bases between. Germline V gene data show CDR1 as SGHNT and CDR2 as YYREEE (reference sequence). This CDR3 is CASSEAGGSNEKLFF. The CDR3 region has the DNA TGTGCCAGCAGCGAGGCGGGGGGCTCTAATGAAAAACTGTTTTTT.

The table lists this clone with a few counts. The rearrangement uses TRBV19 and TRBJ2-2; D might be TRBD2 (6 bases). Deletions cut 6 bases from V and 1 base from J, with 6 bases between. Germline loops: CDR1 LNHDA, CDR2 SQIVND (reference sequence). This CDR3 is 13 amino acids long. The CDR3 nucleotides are TGTGCCAGTAGAGCGGGGAACACCGGGGAGCTGTTTTTT. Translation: CASRAGNTGELFF.

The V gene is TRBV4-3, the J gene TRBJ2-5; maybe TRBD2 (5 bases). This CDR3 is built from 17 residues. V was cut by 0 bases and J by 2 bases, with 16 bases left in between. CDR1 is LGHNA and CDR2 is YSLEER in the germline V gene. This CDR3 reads CASSQDLAVARQETQYF. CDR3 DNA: TGCGCCAGCAGCCAAGATCTGGCAGTAGCGCGACAAGAGACCCAGTACTTC.

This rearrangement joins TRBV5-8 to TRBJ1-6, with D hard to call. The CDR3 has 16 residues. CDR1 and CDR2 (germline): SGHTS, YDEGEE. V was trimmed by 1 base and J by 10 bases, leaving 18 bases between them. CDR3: CASSLLKARIYSPLHF. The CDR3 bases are TGTGCCAGCAGCTTGTTGAAGGCCAGAATTTACTCACCCCTCCACTTT.

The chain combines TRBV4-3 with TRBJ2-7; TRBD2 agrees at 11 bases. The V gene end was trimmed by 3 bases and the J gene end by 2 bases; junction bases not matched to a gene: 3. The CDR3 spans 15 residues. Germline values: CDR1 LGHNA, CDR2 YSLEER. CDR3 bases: TGCGCCAGCAGCCAGACTAGCGGGACCACCTACGAGCAGTACTTC. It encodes CASSQTSGTTYEQYF.

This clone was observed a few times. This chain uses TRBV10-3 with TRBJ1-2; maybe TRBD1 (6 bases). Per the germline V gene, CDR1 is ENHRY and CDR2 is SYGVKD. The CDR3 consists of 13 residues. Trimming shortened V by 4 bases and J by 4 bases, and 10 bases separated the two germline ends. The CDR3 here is CAISAGEVYGYTF. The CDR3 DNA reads TGTGCCATCAGTGCAGGGGAAGTCTATGGCTACACCTTC.

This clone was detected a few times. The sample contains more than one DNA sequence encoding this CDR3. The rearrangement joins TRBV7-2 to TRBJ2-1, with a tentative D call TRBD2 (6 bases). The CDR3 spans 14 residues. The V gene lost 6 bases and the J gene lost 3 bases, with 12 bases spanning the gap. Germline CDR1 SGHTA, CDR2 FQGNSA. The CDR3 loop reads CASSLRGSYNEQFF. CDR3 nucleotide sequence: TGTGCCAGCAGTCTACGGGGGAGCTACAATGAGCAGTTCTTC.

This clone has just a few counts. The chain's CDR3 is CASSLGRANNEQFF. CDR3 nucleotides: TGTGCCAGCAGCTTAGGTCGAGCAAACAATGAGCAGTTCTTC. This chain uses TRBV7-2 with TRBJ2-1; D gene ambiguous. Germline V gene lookup returns CDR1 SGHTA and CDR2 FQGNSA. With 1 base removed from V and 5 bases from J, the gap between germline ends came to 9 bases. CDR3 length: 14 residues.